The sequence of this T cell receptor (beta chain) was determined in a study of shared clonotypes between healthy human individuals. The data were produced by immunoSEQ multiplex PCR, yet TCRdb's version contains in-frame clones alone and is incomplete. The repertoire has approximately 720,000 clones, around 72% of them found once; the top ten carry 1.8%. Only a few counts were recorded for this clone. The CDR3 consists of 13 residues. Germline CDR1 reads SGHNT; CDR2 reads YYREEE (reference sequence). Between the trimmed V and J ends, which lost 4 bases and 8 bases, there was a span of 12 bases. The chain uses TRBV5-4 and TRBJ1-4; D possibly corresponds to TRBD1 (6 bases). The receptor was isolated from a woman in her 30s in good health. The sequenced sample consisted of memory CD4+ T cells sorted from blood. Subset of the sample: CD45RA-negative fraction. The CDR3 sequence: CASSRQVGEKLFF. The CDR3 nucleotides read TGTGCCAGCAGCCGACAGGTTGGGGAAAAACTGTTTTTT.